This T cell receptor (beta chain) was observed in a study of shared clonotypes between healthy human individuals. Notes on the study in general: Collection of samples was limited to blood; tissue repertoires likely differ.

Profiling relied on immunoSEQ multiplex PCR, and the TCRdb table lists in-frame clones only, not all of them. The sample lists about 2.1 million clones; approximately 94% were seen once. About this clone: As yet, its antigen is unknown.

CD45RO negativity and positive selection for CCR7 defined naive CD8 cells, a population that excluded terminally differentiated effector memory CD45RA+ cells. Germline CDR1 MGHRA, CDR2 YSYEKL. Trimming cost V 4 bases and J 6 bases; bases outside gene matches: 1. This CDR3 region has 13 residues. Input material: naive CD8+ T cells from PBMCs. The chain combines TRBV4-1 with TRBJ2-3, with TRBD2 identical over 10 bases. The origin of this receptor is a man between 18 and 35 years old in good health. Some clones in this sample may be carry-over from other donors' samples. As DNA, the CDR3 is TGCGCCAGCAGCCCGGGACTAGCGGATACGCAGTATTTT. As protein: CASSPGLADTQYF.